These T cell receptor beta chains were read from a single sample in a study of cytotoxic CD8 clonotypes in ibrutinib-treated CLL. The table came from immunoSEQ multiplex PCR; TCRdb's copy has only in-frame clones and leaves some out. The repertoire holds 270,000 or so clones, with more than 70% as singletons. The material sequenced was PBMCs, taken at disease progression, from a patient treated with ibrutinib. The origin of the receptors is a human donor with chronic lymphocytic leukemia. CDR3s include the opening cysteine and the closing phenylalanine or tryptophan. Each record gives: D gene, clone size, V gene, J gene, CDR3 DNA, CDR3 protein. D genes are given only for firm matches. Clone sizes are given selectively: once, few, many, or a class where the clone is expanded.

D: TRBD1
size: -
V: TRBV4-1
J: TRBJ1-1
DNA: TGCGCCAGCAGCCCCCCCCCAGGACAGGGCGAAGCTTTCTTT
CDR3: CASSPPPGQGEAFF

D: -
size: few
V: TRBV2
J: TRBJ1-2
DNA: TGTGCCAGCAGTGAAGTCCCGGTGAGAGGCTACACCTTC
CDR3: CASSEVPVRGYTF

D: -
size: -
V: TRBV15
J: TRBJ1-1
DNA: TGTGCCACCAGCAGAGATAACGGGTGGAAGAAGACTTTCTTT
CDR3: CATSRDNGWKKTFF

D: -
size: -
V: TRBV25-1
J: TRBJ2-7
DNA: TGTGCCAGCACCCACAGGTTCTCCTACGAGCAGTACTTC
CDR3: CASTHRFSYEQYF

D: -
size: -
V: TRBV6-5
J: TRBJ2-2
DNA: TGTGCCAGCAGTTACGGGGGGAGCCCCGGGGAGCTGTTTTTT
CDR3: CASSYGGSPGELFF

D: TRBD1
size: once
V: TRBV9
J: TRBJ1-4
DNA: TGTGCCAGCAGCGTAGCAGGGGGCGATGAAAAACTGTTTTTT
CDR3: CASSVAGGDEKLFF

D: -
size: -
V: TRBV28
J: TRBJ2-1
DNA: TGTGCCAGCAATCGAGGAGCTACCTGGATGGCCAATGAGCAGTTCTTC
CDR3: CASNRGATWMANEQFF

D: TRBD1
size: -
V: TRBV4-1
J: TRBJ1-4
DNA: TGCGCCAGCAGCCAGGATAACTACAGGGGAAGGGGAAGGGAAAAACTGTTTTTT
CDR3: CASSQDNYRGRGREKLFF

D: -
size: -
V: TRBV20-1
J: TRBJ1-1
DNA: TGCAGTGCTAGAGGGCCTGCTGAAGCTTTCTTT
CDR3: CSARGPAEAFF

D: -
size: -
V: TRBV19
J: TRBJ1-1
DNA: TGTGCCAGTAGTATTTGGGCCAGGGGGAACACTGAAGCTTTCTTT
CDR3: CASSIWARGNTEAFF

D: TRBD1
size: -
V: TRBV27
J: TRBJ1-2
DNA: TGTGCCAGCAGTCCAGGGGGTTTGGATGGCTACACCTTC
CDR3: CASSPGGLDGYTF

D: -
size: -
V: TRBV7-9
J: TRBJ1-2
DNA: TGTGCCAGCAGCCGCGCCCGGGGGGCGGATATCTATGGCTACACCTTC
CDR3: CASSRARGADIYGYTF

D: -
size: -
V: TRBV4-1
J: TRBJ1-1
DNA: TGCGCCAGCAGCCAAGTTTGGGGGGCTGAAGCTTTCTTT
CDR3: CASSQVWGAEAFF

D: -
size: -
V: TRBV6-5
J: TRBJ2-7
DNA: TGTGCCAGCAGTTCCCAAGAGGGGGAGCAGTACTTC
CDR3: CASSSQEGEQYF

D: -
size: -
V: TRBV4-1
J: TRBJ1-5
DNA: TGCGCCAGCAGCCAAGAAGGGGTAGCGAGGAATCAGCCCCAGCATTTT
CDR3: CASSQEGVARNQPQHF

D: TRBD2
size: -
V: TRBV7-8
J: TRBJ2-7
DNA: TGTGCCAGCAGCTTCCGTAGCGGGGGGTTCTACGAGCAGTACTTC
CDR3: CASSFRSGGFYEQYF

D: -
size: -
V: TRBV7-2
J: TRBJ1-2
DNA: TGTGCCAGCAGCTTAGGGGGAGGGGCTGGCTACACCTTC
CDR3: CASSLGGGAGYTF

D: -
size: -
V: TRBV2
J: TRBJ1-4
DNA: TGTGCCAGCAGTGAAAGCCAGACTGAGGGTGAAAAACTGTTTTTT
CDR3: CASSESQTEGEKLFF

D: -
size: -
V: TRBV20-1
J: TRBJ1-2
DNA: TGCAGGCCGGAGCTCTATGGCTACACCTTC
CDR3: CRPELYGYTF

D: -
size: -
V: TRBV19
J: TRBJ2-2
DNA: TGTGCCTCACATCGGGCGGCTCTGAACACCGGGGAGCTGTTTTTT
CDR3: CASHRAALNTGELFF

D: TRBD1
size: -
V: TRBV11-2
J: TRBJ2-6
DNA: TGTGCCAGCAGATCCGGGACAGGAGTCTCTGGGGCCAACGTCCTGACTTTC
CDR3: CASRSGTGVSGANVLTF

D: -
size: once
V: TRBV6-5
J: TRBJ2-1
DNA: TGTGCCAGCAGTTACTCGCCAGAGAATGAGCAGTTCTTC
CDR3: CASSYSPENEQFF

D: -
size: -
V: TRBV7-3
J: TRBJ2-1
DNA: TGTGCCAGCAGCCGAGGGGACGGCACTTACAATGAGCAGTTCTTC
CDR3: CASSRGDGTYNEQFF

D: TRBD2
size: -
V: TRBV6-5
J: TRBJ2-5
DNA: TGTGCCAGCAGTCTAGCGGGAGGGCCCTCGGAGACCCAGTACTTC
CDR3: CASSLAGGPSETQYF

D: -
size: few
V: TRBV5-6
J: TRBJ2-3
DNA: TGTGCCAGCAGCTTTCCAGCGGGTCCCACAGATACGCAGTATTTT
CDR3: CASSFPAGPTDTQYF

D: -
size: -
V: TRBV19
J: TRBJ1-2
DNA: TGTGCCAGTAGGGACATCGGCCCTAACTATGGCTACACCTTC
CDR3: CASRDIGPNYGYTF

D: -
size: -
V: TRBV11-2
J: TRBJ2-7
DNA: TGTGCCAGCAGCTTAACACAGGGCGATCCCTACGAGCAGTACTTC
CDR3: CASSLTQGDPYEQYF

D: -
size: -
V: TRBV4-1
J: TRBJ1-1
DNA: TGCGCCAGCAGCCAAGATCGATCTCCCAACACTGAAGCTTTCTTT
CDR3: CASSQDRSPNTEAFF

D: TRBD1
size: -
V: TRBV28
J: TRBJ2-3
DNA: TGTGCCAGCAGTTTAGATCCCGGGACAGCTAGCACAGATACGCAGTATTTT
CDR3: CASSLDPGTASTDTQYF

D: TRBD2
size: -
V: TRBV5-1
J: TRBJ2-3
DNA: TGCGCCAGCAGCTTGGGCGGGAGAAACCCCCGGGCAGATACGCAGTATTTT
CDR3: CASSLGGRNPRADTQYF

D: -
size: -
V: TRBV29-1
J: TRBJ2-7
DNA: TGCAGCGTTGCTCAGAAATACGAGCAGTACTTC
CDR3: CSVAQKYEQYF

D: -
size: once
V: TRBV5-1
J: TRBJ2-5
DNA: TGCGCCAGCAGCTCGGGCAGGGAGGAAGAGACCCAGTACTTC
CDR3: CASSSGREEETQYF

D: -
size: few
V: TRBV9
J: TRBJ2-7
DNA: TGTGCCAGCAGCGTAGTCCCGAGTGAGGAGCAGTACTTC
CDR3: CASSVVPSEEQYF

D: -
size: -
V: TRBV6-6
J: TRBJ2-7
DNA: TGTGCCAGCAGTTATGCGGGCTACGAGCAGTACTTC
CDR3: CASSYAGYEQYF

D: -
size: -
V: TRBV7-9
J: TRBJ1-1
DNA: TGTGCCAGCAGCGCAGGTAGGGGGGGCCCCGTGAACACTGAAGCTTTCTTT
CDR3: CASSAGRGGPVNTEAFF

D: TRBD2
size: -
V: TRBV14
J: TRBJ2-7
DNA: TGTGCCAGCAGCCAAGTTTGGGGGAGGGAATACTTC
CDR3: CASSQVWGREYF

D: -
size: -
V: TRBV18
J: TRBJ2-2
DNA: TGTGCCAGCTCCCCTGGGCGGACGAACACCGGGGAGCTGTTTTTT
CDR3: CASSPGRTNTGELFF

D: TRBD1
size: few
V: TRBV7-3
J: TRBJ1-1
DNA: TGTGCCAGCAGCTTGGCCAGGGGGCCAGTGAACACTGAAGCTTTCTTT
CDR3: CASSLARGPVNTEAFF

D: TRBD2
size: -
V: TRBV10-3
J: TRBJ2-7
DNA: TGTGCCATCAGTGGCTTAGCGGGGGGGCCGGAAGCCTACGAGCAGTACTTC
CDR3: CAISGLAGGPEAYEQYF

D: -
size: once
V: TRBV2
J: TRBJ1-1
DNA: TGTGCCAGCAACCGGGCGAACACTGAAGCTTTCTTT
CDR3: CASNRANTEAFF

D: -
size: -
V: TRBV9
J: TRBJ2-2
DNA: TGTGCCAGCAGCGCCCGACCGAAACCCTACTCCGCGAACACCGGGGAGCTGTTTTTT
CDR3: CASSARPKPYSANTGELFF